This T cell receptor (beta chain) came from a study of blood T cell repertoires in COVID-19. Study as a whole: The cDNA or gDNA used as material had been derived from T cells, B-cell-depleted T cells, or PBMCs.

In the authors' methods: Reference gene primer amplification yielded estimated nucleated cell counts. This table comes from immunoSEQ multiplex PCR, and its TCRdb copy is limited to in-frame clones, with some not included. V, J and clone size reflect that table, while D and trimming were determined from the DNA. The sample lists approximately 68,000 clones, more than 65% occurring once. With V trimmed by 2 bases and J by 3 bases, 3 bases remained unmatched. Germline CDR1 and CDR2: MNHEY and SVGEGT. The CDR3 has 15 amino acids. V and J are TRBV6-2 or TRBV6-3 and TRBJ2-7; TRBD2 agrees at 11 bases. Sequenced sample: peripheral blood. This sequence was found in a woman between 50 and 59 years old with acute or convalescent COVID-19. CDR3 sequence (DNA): TGTGCCAGCAGTTACGAACTAGCGGGAGACTACGAGCAGTACTTC. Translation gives CASSYELAGDYEQYF.